This T cell receptor (beta chain) emerged from a study of blood T cells in healthy people across ages. Study in general: Template switching recovered approximately one barcoded beta molecule for every two T cells.

V lost 3 bases and J lost 4, with 12 bases in between. The CDR3 loop spans 14 amino acids. CDR1 and CDR2 (germline): SNHLY, FYNNEI. As regards this clonotype: Its antigen is unidentified.

Study-wide results and caveats: Per-million-T-cell TCR beta diversity fell roughly linearly with age.

Then a second PCR, running about 6 to 12 cycles, was carried out with a sample-barcoded 5' primer and a J-beta primer mix. A template-switch adaptor with 12 random nucleotides tagged each cDNA molecule. TCRdb ran MiXCR on the 5' RACE reads and lists one entry per CDR3 protein. The top ten hold 7.7% of the sample, which has about 1,800,000 distinct CDR3 sequences, roughly 28% seen once. This sequence was found in a woman aged 25 to 39 in good health. The sequencing input was blood. The genes are TRBV2 and TRBJ2-5; maybe TRBD1 (5 bases). The CDR3 nucleotides read TGTGCCAGCAGTGAGGGCAGGGTAACAGAGACCCAGTACTTC. Its protein product is CASSEGRVTETQYF.